The T cell receptor (beta chain) described here comes from a study of chemoradiotherapy in HPV16-positive cancers. Note on this clone: The antigen remains unidentified.

Trimming removed 5 bases at V and 2 bases at J, with 13 bases between. CDR1 and CDR2 from the germline V gene are LNHDA and SQIVND (reference sequence). The CDR3 is 14 amino acids. Using immunoSEQ multiplex PCR, the repertoire was profiled, and TCRdb retains in-frame clones only, with some absent. The table has about 5,100 clones, around 75% seen once. Study conclusions and caveats: Better recurrence-free survival went with HPV-responsive T-cell expansion in HPV16-positive patients. Candidate HPV-specific clones and E7-related TCR motifs grew in tumor during treatment.

The sequenced sample was tumor tissue, obtained from a patient who underwent chemoradiotherapy. The receptor was isolated from a human donor with HPV-associated anogenital cancer. The rearrangement links TRBV19 to TRBJ2-7; D remains ambiguous. The CDR3 region has the DNA TGTGCCAGTAGTTTGGACGTAGGCACCTACGAGCAGTACTTC. It yields the protein CASSLDVGTYEQYF.